The 20 T cell receptor beta chains below were found in one sample sequenced in a study of blood T cell repertoires in COVID-19. Repertoires were generated with immunoSEQ multiplex PCR, while TCRdb's copy carries only in-frame clones and drops some. The sample yields about 180,000 clones, 70% to 85% seen once. Source material: PBMCs or T cells enriched from blood (not recorded which). The receptor set was obtained from a woman aged 45-65 years who had recovered from COVID-19.

This clone appeared once. The J gene is TRBJ2-7, the V gene TRBV11-3; D might be TRBD1 (7 bases). Germline assignment: CDR1 SGHNT and CDR2 YENEEA. The CDR3 runs to 13 residues. Trimming pared 5 bases from V and 4 bases from J, leaving 12 bases between. The DNA for the CDR3 is TGTGCCAGCAGCCCCAGGGGGGCTTACGAGCAGTACTTC. It yields the protein CASSPRGAYEQYF.

V gene TRBV6-5 combines with J gene TRBJ2-1; D perhaps matches TRBD1 (5 bases). Trimming removed 2 bases at V and 6 bases at J, with 11 bases between. Germline loops: CDR1 MNHEY, CDR2 SVGAGI. The CDR3 is 14 amino acids. The CDR3 loop is CASSYRGSANEQFF. The CDR3 region has the DNA TGTGCCAGCAGTTACAGGGGATCGGCCAATGAGCAGTTCTTC.

The table lists this clone with a few counts. The V call is TRBV7-8, the J call TRBJ1-6; no clear D gene. Per the germline V gene, CDR1 is SGHVS and CDR2 is FQNEAQ. Between the trimmed V and J ends, which lost 5 bases and 10 bases, there was a span of 18 bases. The CDR3 contains 15 residues. CDR3 sequence (DNA): TGTGCCAGCAGCAGAGGGCGGGCAACGGGCTCACCCCTCCACTTT. This encodes CASSRGRATGSPLHF.

The chain carries TRBV18 and TRBJ2-2; TRBD1 might be the D (6 bases). This CDR3 region has 16 residues. Germline lookup yields CDR1 KGHSH and CDR2 LQKENI. V lost 3 bases to trimming and J lost 6 bases, with 17 bases between them. CDR3 loop: CASSPQNGQLSGELFF. As DNA, the CDR3 is TGTGCCAGCTCACCCCAAAATGGACAGTTATCCGGGGAGCTGTTTTTT.

The chain recombines TRBV5-1 with TRBJ1-2, with a tentative D call TRBD1 (5 bases). The CDR3 runs 16 residues. With 7 bases removed from V and 4 bases from J, the gap between germline ends came to 23 bases. Germline CDR1 and CDR2: SGHRS and YFSETQ. The CDR3 here is CASSPGHRDSVYGYTF. As DNA, the CDR3 is TGCGCCAGCTCTCCCGGCCACCGGGACTCAGTCTATGGCTACACCTTC.

This clone was detected once. In the same sample, other DNA sequences code for this CDR3. The rearrangement joins TRBV30 to TRBJ2-1; 11 nucleotides line up with TRBD2. Germline V lookup: CDR1 GTSNPN, CDR2 SVGIG (reference sequence). There are 15 residues in the CDR3. Trimming cost V 7 bases and J 5 bases; bases outside gene matches: 10. CDR3 loop: CAFFIAGGLHNEQFF. The CDR3 DNA sequence: TGTGCCTTTTTCATAGCGGGAGGGCTCCACAATGAGCAGTTCTTC.

The chain links TRBV11-3 to TRBJ2-3; TRBD1 matches 8 bases. Unmatched junction bases numbered 9, after V lost 1 base and J lost 6 bases. CDR3 length: 16 residues. Germline CDR1 is SGHNT and CDR2 is YENEEA. CDR3 in DNA: TGTGCCAGCAGCTTAGTGGCCTCAGGGGGCCCGGATACGCAGTATTTT. The encoded protein is CASSLVASGGPDTQYF. Full variable domain (outside the CDR3, taken from reference TRBV11-3 and TRBJ2-3): EAGVVQSPRYKIIEKKQPVAFWCNPISGHNTLYWYLQNLGQGPELLIRYENEEAVDDSQLPKDRFSAERLKGVDSTLKIQPAELGDSAVYLCASSLVASGGPDTQYFGPGTRLTVL.

This clone occurred once. Germline is not matched at one junction end, which may reflect a read error. The CDR3: CASSGTSRTGSCEQYF. CDR3 sequence (DNA): TGCGCCAGCAGTGGGACGTCCCGGACAGGATCCTGCGAGCAGTACTTC. The chain links TRBV10-2 to TRBJ2-7; 7 positions match TRBD1. Germline CDR1 is WSHSY and CDR2 is SAAADI. The CDR3 is 16 residues long.

V is TRBV14 and J is TRBJ2-7; D is undetermined. V was shortened by 5 bases and J by 3 bases, with 14 bases between the two germline ends. Germline V gene sequence: CDR1 SGHDN, CDR2 FVKESK. This CDR3 has 14 amino acids. The CDR3 loop reads CASSSPFNYYEQYF. CDR3 DNA sequence: TGTGCCAGCAGCTCCCCCTTCAACTACTACGAGCAGTACTTC.

The chain links TRBV18 to TRBJ1-4, with 12 nucleotides matching TRBD1. The CDR3 is made up of 23 amino acids. With 6 bases clipped from V and 2 bases from J, the junction kept 25 bases outside the gene matches. Germline values: CDR1 KGHSH, CDR2 LQKENI. In DNA form, the CDR3 reads TGTGCCAGCTCCGACCCGGGGACAGGGGGCGCGAGAACCGCCTGGGAGACTAATGAAAAACTGTTTTTT. It specifies CASSDPGTGGARTAWETNEKLFF. Full variable domain (outside the CDR3, taken from reference TRBV18 and TRBJ1-4): NAGVMQNPRHLVRRRGQEARLRCSPMKGHSHVYWYRQLPEEGLKFMVYLQKENIIDESGMPKERFSAEFPKEGPSILRIQQVVRGDSAAYFCASSDPGTGGARTAWETNEKLFFGSGTQLSVL.

The V gene is TRBV19, the J gene TRBJ1-5; 8 bases line up with TRBD1. CDR1 and CDR2 from the germline V gene are LNHDA and SQIVND (reference sequence). Trimming took 3 bases from V and 5 from J; bases not matched to a gene: 12. This CDR3 is built from 17 residues. The CDR3 sequence: CASSITPQGAGDQPQHF. The CDR3 nucleotides read TGTGCCAGTAGTATCACACCTCAGGGGGCTGGCGATCAGCCCCAGCATTTT.

V and J are TRBV2 and TRBJ2-1, with D tentatively TRBD2 (5 bases). Trimming removed 3 bases from V and 0 bases from J, with 12 bases in between. Germline CDR1 is SNHLY and CDR2 is FYNNEI. This CDR3 comprises 16 residues. CDR3 region: CASSDGLGSSYNEQFF. The DNA of the CDR3 is TGTGCCAGCAGTGATGGGCTAGGGAGCTCCTACAATGAGCAGTTCTTC.

This clone was counted a single time. The V and J genes are TRBV2 and TRBJ2-1, with 7 positions matching TRBD1. From germline, CDR1 is SNHLY and CDR2 FYNNEI. Trimming took 7 bases from V and 5 from J; bases not matched to a gene: 8. The CDR3 loop spans 14 amino acids. In DNA form, the CDR3 reads TGTGCCAGCAATGGAAGGGGGCGCGACAATGAGCAGTTCTTC. Its translation: CASNGRGRDNEQFF. Using reference TRBV2 and TRBJ2-1 for the parts outside the CDR3, the full variable domain is EPEVTQTPSHQVTQMGQEVILRCVPISNHLYFYWYRQILGQKVEFLVSFYNNEISEKSEIFDDQFSVERPDGSNFTLKIRSTKLEDSAMYFCASNGRGRDNEQFFGPGTRLTVL.

The chain joins TRBV27 to TRBJ1-1, with D unresolved. CDR3 length: 14 residues. The V end lost 6 bases, the J end lost 1 base, and 12 bases lay between the germline ends. Per the germline V gene, CDR1 is MNHEY and CDR2 is SMNVEV (reference sequence). CDR3: CASRKTAGNTEAFF. CDR3 bases: TGTGCCAGCAGGAAAACAGCAGGGAACACTGAAGCTTTCTTT.

The chain has TRBV19 and TRBJ1-2; D perhaps matches TRBD1 (5 bases). Germline V gene lookup returns CDR1 LNHDA and CDR2 SQIVND (reference sequence). This CDR3 is 13 amino acids long. Trimming removed 6 bases from V and 8 bases from J, with 16 bases in between. The CDR3 loop is CASRAGPRGGYTF. CDR3 nucleotides: TGTGCCAGTAGGGCCGGGCCTAGGGGAGGCTACACCTTC.

The chain recombines TRBV19 with TRBJ2-7; a weak D match, TRBD2 (5 bases). The length of the CDR3 is 12 residues. The germline V and J ends were trimmed by 6 bases and 2 bases, with 8 bases remaining between them. CDR1 LNHDA and CDR2 SQIVND come from the germline V gene (reference sequence). CDR3 loop: CASSQTTYEQYF. CDR3 nucleotide sequence: TGTGCCAGTAGCCAGACTACCTACGAGCAGTACTTC.

This clone has only one observation. The chain uses TRBV24-1 and TRBJ2-1, with D perhaps matching TRBD2 (6 bases). V lost 0 bases and J lost 8, with 13 bases in between. This CDR3 has 15 amino acids. Germline V gene sequence: CDR1 KGHDR, CDR2 SFDVKD. In DNA, the CDR3 is TGTGCCACCAGTGATTTGGGGAGGTCTGCAGATGAGCAGTTCTTC. It codes for CATSDLGRSADEQFF.

The V call is TRBV27, the J call TRBJ1-2; D not resolved. The CDR3 has 15 residues. Germline V gives CDR1 MNHEY, CDR2 SMNVEV (reference sequence). Trimming shortened V by 3 bases and J by 0 bases, and 11 bases separated the two germline ends. The CDR3 spells CASSLSGSTNYGYTF. Written as DNA, the CDR3 is TGTGCCAGCAGTTTGTCGGGGAGCACTAACTATGGCTACACCTTC.

CDR3 in DNA: TGTGCCAGCAGCCCTGGGACTAGCGGGAGTGGGGCAGATACGCAGTATTTT. This codes for CASSPGTSGSGADTQYF. The J gene is TRBJ2-3, the V gene TRBV7-7; 14 bases align to TRBD2. The CDR3 has 17 amino acids. The trim removed 5 bases at V and 4 bases at J, leaving 8 bases unmatched. CDR1 and CDR2 (germline): SSHAT, FNYEAQ (reference sequence).

This clone occurred a few times. The chain carries TRBV30 and TRBJ2-3, with D tentatively TRBD2 (6 bases). Trimming took off 4 bases at V and 4 bases at J, with 12 bases between the two ends. Germline V gives CDR1 GTSNPN, CDR2 SVGIG (reference sequence). The CDR3 has 13 amino acids. The CDR3 DNA sequence: TGTGCCTGGACAGCGGCGGGGCCAGATACGCAGTATTTT. This gives the protein CAWTAAGPDTQYF.